The 14 T cell receptor beta chains reported below all come from one sample, sequenced in a study of shared clonotypes between healthy human individuals. The data were produced by immunoSEQ multiplex PCR, yet TCRdb's version contains in-frame clones alone and is incomplete. The repertoire holds about 2.4 million clones, with about 92% as singletons. Sequencing used naive CD4+ T cells sorted from blood. The subset was: CD45RA+ positively selected. All receptors come from a man aged 18-30 years in good health.

Details on this clone: Additional DNA sequences in this sample encode the identical CDR3. The J gene is TRBJ2-7, the V gene TRBV7-2, with 7 bases that match TRBD2. The germline gives CDR1 SGHTA, CDR2 FQGNSA. V shed 6 bases, J shed 7 bases, and the junction held 15 bases outside the gene matches. This CDR3 spans 15 amino acids. The CDR3 is CASSSGWDYDYEQYF. CDR3 DNA sequence: TGTGCCAGCAGTTCGGGGTGGGACTACGACTATGAGCAGTACTTC.

The count of this clone is one. The chain uses TRBV2 and TRBJ2-1, with no clear D. Trimming shortened V by 2 bases and J by 7 bases, and 6 bases separated the two germline ends. This CDR3 region has 12 residues. Germline V gene sequence: CDR1 SNHLY, CDR2 FYNNEI. CDR3 protein: CASSEFFNEQFF. CDR3 sequence (DNA): TGTGCCAGCAGTGAATTTTTTAATGAGCAGTTCTTC.

V gene TRBV7-9 combines with J gene TRBJ2-1; D ambiguous. This CDR3 contains 15 residues. Germline-derived CDR1 and CDR2 are SEHNR and FQNEAQ (reference sequence). V lost 7 bases and J lost 4, with 17 bases in between. The CDR3, as DNA: TGTGCCAGCACCTCGATGCAACCCGGGTACAATGAGCAGTTCTTC. This codes for CASTSMQPGYNEQFF. The full variable domain, its missing parts supplied by reference TRBV7-9 and TRBJ2-1, is DTGVSQNPRHKITKRGQNVTFRCDPISEHNRLYWYRQTLGQGPEFLTYFQNEAQLEKSRLLSDRFSAERPKGSFSTLEIQRTEQGDSAMYLCASTSMQPGYNEQFFGPGTRLTVL.

This sequence joins TRBV4-1 and TRBJ2-2; 13 positions agree with TRBD2. Germline CDR1 reads MGHRA; CDR2 reads YSYEKL. The CDR3 spans 19 residues. The V and J ends lost 2 bases and 5 bases, in that order; junction bases with no gene match: 11. CDR3 coding DNA: TGCGCCAGCAGCCAAACCCTCCCACTAGCGGGGGGGAGGACCGGGGAGCTGTTTTTT. It translates to CASSQTLPLAGGRTGELFF.

The V call is TRBV11-2, the J call TRBJ2-5, with D uncertain. Germline V lookup: CDR1 SGHAT, CDR2 FQNNGV. CDR3 length: 12 residues. The germline V and J ends were trimmed by 2 bases and 3 bases, with 4 bases remaining between them. DNA of the CDR3: TGTGCCAGCAGCTTATGGGAAGAGACCCAGTACTTC. Translation: CASSLWEETQYF.

The genes are TRBV10-2 and TRBJ2-3; 11 nucleotides align to TRBD2. CDR1 is WSHSY and CDR2 is SAAADI in the germline V gene. The V and J ends lost 7 bases and 2 bases, in that order; junction bases with no gene match: 2. The CDR3 runs to 14 residues. CDR3: CASKLAGATDTQYF. Written as DNA, the CDR3 is TGCGCCAGCAAACTAGCGGGAGCCACAGATACGCAGTATTTT.

The table lists this clone with a few counts. This chain links TRBV2 with TRBJ1-2; D ambiguous. Trimming stripped 8 bases from V and 8 bases from J, with 21 bases between. Germline V gene data show CDR1 as SNHLY and CDR2 as FYNNEI. CDR3 length: 14 residues. The CDR3 nucleotides are TGTGCCAGCGGGGAGGAGGCCTCTAGATGGGGCTACACCTTC. Amino acids: CASGEEASRWGYTF.

This chain uses TRBV27 with TRBJ2-7, with 10 bases that match TRBD1. From germline, CDR1 is MNHEY and CDR2 SMNVEV (reference sequence). CDR3 length equals 16 residues. V was pared by 4 bases and J by 0 bases, with 6 bases of the junction left unmatched. CDR3 sequence (DNA): TGTGCCAGCAGTTCGGGACAGGGGCAATTCTCCTACGAGCAGTACTTC. Residues: CASSSGQGQFSYEQYF.

The rearrangement joins TRBV7-3 to TRBJ2-7; D is ambiguous. The CDR3 contains 8 residues. Germline V gene sequence: CDR1 SGHTA, CDR2 FQGTGA. V shed 9 bases and J shed 5 bases, with 2 bases lying between them. The CDR3 region is CASHEQYF. Here the CDR3 DNA reads TGTGCCAGTCACGAGCAGTACTTC.

The chain carries TRBV5-1 and TRBJ2-1; perhaps TRBD1 as D (6 bases). Germline values: CDR1 SGHRS, CDR2 YFSETQ. CDR3 size: 16 residues. The V gene lost 0 bases and the J gene lost 9 bases, with 19 bases spanning the gap. The CDR3 nucleotides read TGCGCCAGCAGCTTGGAAAGGGGGTTTTTCCCCCCTGAGCAGTTCTTC. It translates to CASSLERGFFPPEQFF.

The J gene is TRBJ1-4, the V gene TRBV2; 11 bases align to TRBD1. This CDR3 has 16 residues. The germline gives CDR1 SNHLY, CDR2 FYNNEI. J gave up 8 bases and V 5 bases, and 10 bases lay outside the gene matches. The CDR3 loop reads CASSLRGTGGREKLFF. The CDR3 DNA is TGTGCCAGCAGTTTGAGAGGGACAGGGGGAAGAGAAAAACTGTTTTTT.

The chain combines TRBV28 with TRBJ2-3; 9 nucleotides agree with TRBD1. CDR3 length equals 15 residues. V gave up 8 bases and J gave up 2 bases; unmatched junction bases: 8. Germline V gene sequence: CDR1 MDHEN, CDR2 SYDVKM. In DNA form, the CDR3 reads TGTGCCAGCGTAACCGGGACAGGGCTCACAGATACGCAGTATTTT. Its protein is CASVTGTGLTDTQYF.

The table lists this clone with a count of one. The J gene is TRBJ2-1, the V gene TRBV7-2, with D perhaps TRBD2 (5 bases). The CDR3 covers 16 residues. V gave up 2 bases and J gave up 0 bases, with 11 bases separating them. In germline, CDR1 is SGHTA, CDR2 FQGNSA. CDR3 bases: TGTGCCAGCAGCTTACAAGCGGTTAGCTCCTACAATGAGCAGTTCTTC. This encodes CASSLQAVSSYNEQFF.

The chain is built from TRBV4-3 and TRBJ1-6; D gene uncertain. CDR3 length: 16 amino acids. Trimming took 0 bases from V and 8 from J, leaving 14 bases between them. The germline gives CDR1 LGHNA, CDR2 YSLEER. The CDR3 loop is CASSQDLRVEYSPLHF. The DNA of the CDR3 is TGCGCCAGCAGCCAAGATCTAAGGGTAGAGTATTCACCCCTCCACTTT.